Presented here are 2 T cell receptor beta chains from one specimen sequenced in a study of cytomegalovirus exposure and HLA in healthy donors. PCR amplification relied on 60 Vbeta primers (plus 13 Jbeta primers). Repertoires were generated with immunoSEQ multiplex PCR, while TCRdb's copy carries only in-frame clones and drops some. The sample lists some 100,000 clones; about 74% were seen once. What was sequenced was PBMCs. These receptors were obtained from a woman between 18 and 29 years old in good health and CMV-seropositive.

This sequence joins TRBV19 and TRBJ2-7, with D uncertain. V was trimmed by 5 bases and J by 3 bases, leaving 5 bases between them. The CDR3 contains 11 residues. Germline V gene data show CDR1 as LNHDA and CDR2 as SQIVND (reference sequence). DNA for the CDR3: TGTGCCAGTAGTCCCGGCTACGAGCAGTACTTC. This translates into CASSPGYEQYF. The complete variable domain, with remaining parts taken from reference TRBV19 and TRBJ2-7, reads DGGITQSPKYLFRKEGQNVTLSCEQNLNHDAMYWYRQDPGQGLRLIYYSQIVNDFQKGDIAEGYSVSREKKESFPLTVTSAQKNPTAFYLCASSPGYEQYFGPGTRLTVT.

This clone was detected once. The V and J genes are TRBV19 and TRBJ1-1; the D is unclear. The V gene's germline CDR1 is LNHDA and CDR2 SQIVND (reference sequence). The CDR3 spans 11 residues. V shed 10 bases and J shed 7 bases, with 13 bases lying between them. This CDR3 reads CATVAAGEAFF. CDR3 bases: TGTGCCACCGTTGCCGCGGGTGAAGCTTTCTTT.